This TCR beta chain was identified in a study of cytotoxic CD8 clonotypes in ibrutinib-treated CLL. On the study more broadly: Overall, some 25 responses were partial and 2 complete; following median 68 months, approximately 15 patients stayed remitted and 12 progressed.

Findings and caveats of the study: Sampling times (in sustained-remission versus progressing patients) were not the same.

The CDR3 is made up of 15 amino acids. Per germline, CDR1 SGHRS and CDR2 YFSETQ. V lost 3 bases and J lost 5; bases outside the gene matches: 6. Clones were read by immunoSEQ multiplex PCR, and TCRdb kept only the in-frame ones, dropping some. The table has 130,000 or so clones, 70% to 80% seen once. In the case of this clone: Antigen unknown.

This specimen consisted of PBMCs, obtained after 12 months of ibrutinib treatment. The TCR originated in a human donor with chronic lymphocytic leukemia. V gene TRBV5-1 combines with J gene TRBJ1-5; 9 nucleotides match TRBD1. The DNA for the CDR3 is TGCGCCAGCAGCTCACAGGGGGCGCCGGATCAGCCCCAGCATTTT. Protein product: CASSSQGAPDQPQHF.